The present T cell receptor (beta chain) was sequenced within a study of blood T cell repertoires in COVID-19. V lost 5 bases, J lost 8 bases, and 3 bases stayed unmatched. Germline V gene data show CDR1 as MNHEY and CDR2 as SVGAGI. CDR3 size: 12 residues. Clones were sequenced by immunoSEQ multiplex PCR, and TCRdb holds only the in-frame ones, with some missing. Of a few hundred thousand clones listed, roughly 82% are singletons. The TCR comes from a man in his forties who had recovered from COVID-19. Sequencing was done on a sample of peripheral blood. The V call is TRBV6-5, the J call TRBJ1-3, with TRBD1 matching over 7 bases. In DNA form, the CDR3 reads TGTGCCAGCAGTCCAGGGGGATACACCATATATTTT. It yields the protein CASSPGGYTIYF.